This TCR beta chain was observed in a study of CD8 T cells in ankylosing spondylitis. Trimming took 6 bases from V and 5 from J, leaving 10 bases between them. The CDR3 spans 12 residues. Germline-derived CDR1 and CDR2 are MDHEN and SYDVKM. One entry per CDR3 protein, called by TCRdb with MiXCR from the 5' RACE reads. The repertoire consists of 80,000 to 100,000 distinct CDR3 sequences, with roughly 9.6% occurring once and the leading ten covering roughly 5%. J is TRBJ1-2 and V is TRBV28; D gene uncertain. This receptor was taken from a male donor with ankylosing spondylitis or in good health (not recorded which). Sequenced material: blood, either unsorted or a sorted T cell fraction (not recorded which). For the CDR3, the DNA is TGTGCCAGCAGCTTTGGCCTGTATGGCTACACCTTC. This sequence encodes CASSFGLYGYTF.